A selection of T cell receptor beta chains follows, all from one sample in a study of prognosis after radiotherapy for stage I lung cancer. TCRdb re-analysed the multiplex PCR reads in MiXCR, keeping a single row per CDR3 protein. Of over 25,000 distinct CDR3 sequences in the sample, 40% to 55% were seen once. Sequenced material: PBMCs, taken before or after stereotactic body radiation therapy (not recorded which). The receptors stem from a donor aged 50 or older with non-small cell lung cancer. Each CDR3 is given with its conserved first and last residue. A D gene is named only where the DNA matches it firmly. The size entry is marked missing in some rows and otherwise reads once, few, many or a size class.

j_gene: TRBJ2-5
v_gene: TRBV28
abundance: many
d_gene: NA
CDR3nt: TGTGCCAGCAGTCCCTCCCCGGGACGCCCGGAGGGCGAGACCCAGTACTTC
CDR3aa: CASSPSPGRPEGETQYF

j_gene: TRBJ1-1
v_gene: TRBV2
abundance: NA
d_gene: TRBD1
CDR3nt: TGTGCCAGCAGTCCCTTGACAGGGGCTAACACTGAAGCTTTCTTT
CDR3aa: CASSPLTGANTEAFF

j_gene: TRBJ1-5
v_gene: TRBV6-1
abundance: many
d_gene: NA
CDR3nt: TGTGCCAGCAGTCCGACAGAAGCTAGCAATCAGCCCCAGCATTTT
CDR3aa: CASSPTEASNQPQHF

j_gene: TRBJ1-4
v_gene: TRBV11-2
abundance: many
d_gene: NA
CDR3nt: TGTGCCAGCAGCTTCGGGGAAAAACTGTTTTTT
CDR3aa: CASSFGEKLFF

j_gene: TRBJ1-1
v_gene: TRBV5-5
abundance: many
d_gene: NA
CDR3nt: TGTGCCAGCACTTCCCGATCAACGGCTGAACGAGGGGTAGGCACTGAAGCTTTCTTT
CDR3aa: CASTSRSTAERGVGTEAFF

j_gene: TRBJ2-2
v_gene: TRBV11-2
abundance: once
d_gene: NA
CDR3nt: TGTGCCAGCAGCTTATTGGGGTACACCGGGGAGCTGTTTTTT
CDR3aa: CASSLLGYTGELFF

j_gene: TRBJ2-2
v_gene: TRBV24-1
abundance: NA
d_gene: NA
CDR3nt: TGTGCCAGCCGGGGAGGGGGAGGAACCGTTGAGCTGTTTTTT
CDR3aa: CASRGGGGTVELFF

j_gene: TRBJ1-2
v_gene: TRBV15
abundance: NA
d_gene: NA
CDR3nt: TGTGCCACCAGCAGAGGTGGGGGGCAAGGCTATGGCTACACCTTC
CDR3aa: CATSRGGGQGYGYTF

j_gene: TRBJ1-1
v_gene: TRBV9
abundance: many
d_gene: TRBD1
CDR3nt: TGTGCCAGCAGCGAAACCACAGGGGGCACTGAAGCTTTCTTT
CDR3aa: CASSETTGGTEAFF

j_gene: TRBJ1-1
v_gene: TRBV7-2
abundance: NA
d_gene: NA
CDR3nt: TGTGCCAGCAGCAACCGAGGGAGAGTTGAAGCTTTCTTT
CDR3aa: CASSNRGRVEAFF

j_gene: TRBJ1-5
v_gene: TRBV18
abundance: NA
d_gene: NA
CDR3nt: TGTGCCAGCTCACCCTGTGATAATCAGCCCCAGCATTTT
CDR3aa: CASSPCDNQPQHF

j_gene: TRBJ2-7
v_gene: TRBV2
abundance: NA
d_gene: NA
CDR3nt: TGTGCCAGCAGAACGGACAGCTCCTACGAGCAGTACTTC
CDR3aa: CASRTDSSYEQYF

j_gene: TRBJ2-7
v_gene: TRBV28
abundance: NA
d_gene: NA
CDR3nt: TGTGCCAGCAGTTTAACGGACCTCTACGAGCAGTACTTC
CDR3aa: CASSLTDLYEQYF

j_gene: TRBJ1-5
v_gene: TRBV4-1
abundance: once
d_gene: NA
CDR3nt: TGCGCCAGCAGACGCGTCCAGGAAGGCGGGGGCCAGCCCCAGCATTTT
CDR3aa: CASRRVQEGGGQPQHF

j_gene: TRBJ2-5
v_gene: TRBV11-1
abundance: many
d_gene: NA
CDR3nt: TGTGCCAGCATCAGGGGTTTGGGAGAGACCCAGTACTTC
CDR3aa: CASIRGLGETQYF

j_gene: TRBJ2-5
v_gene: TRBV11-2
abundance: NA
d_gene: NA
CDR3nt: TGTGCCAGCATCCCACGGACAGTGGAGACCCAGTACTTC
CDR3aa: CASIPRTVETQYF

j_gene: TRBJ2-1
v_gene: TRBV19
abundance: medium-sized
d_gene: NA
CDR3nt: TGTGCCAGTACGCCTGGGACGGCCGCTGAGCAGTTCTTC
CDR3aa: CASTPGTAAEQFF

j_gene: TRBJ2-3
v_gene: TRBV20-1
abundance: once
d_gene: NA
CDR3nt: TGCAGTGCTAACTGGCGTGAGGACTCAGATACGCAGTATTTT
CDR3aa: CSANWREDSDTQYF

j_gene: TRBJ2-7
v_gene: TRBV6-1
abundance: NA
d_gene: TRBD1
CDR3nt: TGTGCCAGCAGCTTAGCACAGGGGGAGCAGTACTTC
CDR3aa: CASSLAQGEQYF

j_gene: TRBJ1-5
v_gene: TRBV20-1
abundance: NA
d_gene: TRBD1
CDR3nt: TGCAGTGCTAGGGCCCGGACAGGGGCTGAGAGCAATCAGCCCCGGCATTTT
CDR3aa: CSARARTGAESNQPRHF

j_gene: TRBJ2-3
v_gene: TRBV19
abundance: many
d_gene: TRBD2
CDR3nt: TGTGCCAGTAGTAGAGGACTAGCGGGAGGAACAGATACGCAGTATTTT
CDR3aa: CASSRGLAGGTDTQYF

j_gene: TRBJ2-2
v_gene: TRBV5-1
abundance: NA
d_gene: NA
CDR3nt: TGCGCCAGCAGCCGCCGAAGGGGGACACCGACCGGGGAGCTGTTTTTT
CDR3aa: CASSRRRGTPTGELFF

j_gene: TRBJ2-3
v_gene: TRBV7-9
abundance: many
d_gene: NA
CDR3nt: TGTGCCAGCAGCCAGGGCGGGGGCATAACAGATACGCAGTATTTT
CDR3aa: CASSQGGGITDTQYF

j_gene: TRBJ2-1
v_gene: TRBV15
abundance: many
d_gene: TRBD2
CDR3nt: TGTGCCACCAGCAGGGGACTAGCGGGGAGTTTTACAGAAAAGTTCTTC
CDR3aa: CATSRGLAGSFTEKFF

j_gene: TRBJ1-3
v_gene: TRBV6-2/TRBV6-3
abundance: NA
d_gene: NA
CDR3nt: TGTGCCAGCAGTGAAGATACCCAGGTGTCTGATTTTTTT
CDR3aa: CASSEDTQVSDFF

j_gene: TRBJ2-7
v_gene: TRBV28
abundance: medium-sized
d_gene: TRBD2
CDR3nt: TGTGCCAGCAGCACCTTAGCGGGAGGATTATACGAGCAGTACTTC
CDR3aa: CASSTLAGGLYEQYF

j_gene: TRBJ1-1
v_gene: TRBV15
abundance: medium-sized
d_gene: NA
CDR3nt: TGTGCCACCAGCAGAGACCAGACACAAGCTTTCTTT
CDR3aa: CATSRDQTQAFF